This T cell receptor beta chain is drawn from a study of beta chain features in type 1 diabetes. Regarding the study as a whole: Within each of all four CD4+ subsets, Type 1 diabetes patients had TCRB CDR3s that were moderately but significantly shorter.

As regards this clone: Its cognate antigen is unknown. The identical CDR3 is also encoded by other nucleotide sequences in the sample.

Each of the CD4+ naive, central memory, regulatory and stem cell-like memory populations was sorted via CD45RO/CCR7/CD25/CD127/CD95/CD27. cDNA synthesis used the whole RNA isolate, giving expressed TCRB sequences. Assay used: immunoSEQ multiplex PCR; TCRdb lists only in-frame clones, some missing. The sample carries a few hundred thousand clones, roughly 13% recorded once. Sequenced: naive CD4+ T cells from blood. This TCR derives from a woman between 18 and 29 years old with type 1 diabetes.

This CDR3 is CASSPPSGTDTQYF. In DNA, the CDR3 is TGTGCCAGCTCACCACCGAGCGGCACAGATACGCAGTATTTT. The chain employs TRBV18 and TRBJ2-3; D remains unclear. V was shortened by 0 bases and J by 1 base, with 5 bases between the two germline ends. This CDR3 is 14 amino acids long. In germline, CDR1 is KGHSH, CDR2 LQKENI.